Sequencing of this TCR beta chain was carried out in a study of long-term antiretroviral therapy in people with HIV. Study-level points and caveats: Across all time points, the repertoire was dominated by clones that expanded before ART. With ART, diversity went up but was still lower than in transplant donor controls. Repertoires in HIV (unlike those of controls) had narrower CDR3 length ranges.

Researchers ran immunoSEQ v3.0 at survey level. Researchers set sequencing to target about 35,000-55,000 T-cell genomes per sample. Clones were read by immunoSEQ multiplex PCR, and TCRdb kept only the in-frame ones, dropping some. Counted here are 34,000 or so clones, around 85% occurring once; the ten biggest clones make up roughly 4%. About this clone itself: The antigen is undetermined.

This CDR3 is built from 15 residues. CDR1 MNHNS and CDR2 SASEGT come from the germline V gene. The V segment lost 6 bases and the J segment 0 bases; nucleotides outside the gene matches: 4. The TCR comes from a young man with HIV. Sequences were derived from unsorted PBMCs, sampled approximately 3.3 years after starting antiretroviral therapy. V is TRBV6-1 and J is TRBJ2-3; TRBD1 matches 9 bases. The CDR3 bases are TGTGCCAGCAGCTCCGGGACAGGGAGCACAGATACGCAGTATTTT. The encoded protein is CASSSGTGSTDTQYF.